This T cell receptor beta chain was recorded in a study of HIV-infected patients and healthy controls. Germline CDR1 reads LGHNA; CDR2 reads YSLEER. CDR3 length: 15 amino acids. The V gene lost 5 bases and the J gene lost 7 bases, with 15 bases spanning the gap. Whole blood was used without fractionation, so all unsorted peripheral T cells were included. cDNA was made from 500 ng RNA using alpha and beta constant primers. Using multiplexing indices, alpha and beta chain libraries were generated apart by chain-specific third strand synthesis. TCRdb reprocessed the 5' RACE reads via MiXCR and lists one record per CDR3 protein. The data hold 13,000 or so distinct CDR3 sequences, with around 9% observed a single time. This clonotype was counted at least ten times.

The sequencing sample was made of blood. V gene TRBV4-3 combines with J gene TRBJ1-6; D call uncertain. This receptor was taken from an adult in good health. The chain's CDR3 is CASSSSSRSNSPLHF. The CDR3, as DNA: TGCGCCAGCAGCTCGAGTAGTCGATCGAATTCACCCCTCCACTTT.